Listed below are T cell receptor beta chains from one sample, sequenced in a study of cytomegalovirus exposure and HLA in healthy donors. TCRdb's table, derived via immunoSEQ multiplex PCR, lists solely in-frame clones and lacks some. The sample holds about 140,000 clones; around four fifths are singletons and the top ten take 1.9%. The sample comprised PBMCs. These receptors all come from a woman in her thirties or forties in good health and CMV-seronegative. Each CDR3 is given with its conserved first and last residue. D genes are given only for firm matches. Clone size is shown for a subset of rows, as once, few, many or a class of expanded clone.

J	V	D	size	CDR3	DNA
TRBJ1-1	TRBV6-1	NA	NA	CASRGQKNTEAFF	TGTGCCAGCAGAGGACAGAAGAACACTGAAGCTTTCTTT
TRBJ2-2	TRBV2	NA	NA	CASVYANTGELFF	TGTGCCAGCGTCTACGCGAACACCGGGGAGCTGTTTTTT
TRBJ1-1	TRBV7-2	NA	few	CASIMYPNTEAFF	TGTGCCAGCATAATGTATCCGAACACTGAAGCTTTCTTT
TRBJ2-7	TRBV28	NA	NA	CASSLLARYYEQYF	TGTGCCAGCAGTTTATTGGCCAGATACTACGAGCAGTACTTC
TRBJ2-1	TRBV25-1	NA	once	CASSDGQIYNEQFF	TGTGCCAGCAGTGACGGACAGATATACAATGAGCAGTTCTTC
TRBJ1-1	TRBV6-5	TRBD1	NA	CASSYQDRDVNTEAFF	TGTGCCAGCAGTTACCAAGACAGGGACGTGAACACTGAAGCTTTCTTT
TRBJ1-2	TRBV6-6	NA	NA	CASSFPGGGIHGYTF	TGTGCCAGCAGTTTCCCGGGTGGAGGGATCCATGGCTACACCTTC
TRBJ2-6	TRBV19	TRBD1	NA	CASSVDRTSGANVLTF	TGTGCCAGTAGTGTGGACAGGACCTCTGGGGCCAACGTCCTGACTTTC
TRBJ1-3	TRBV7-9	NA	NA	CASSLDRTVSGNTIYF	TGTGCCAGCAGCTTAGATAGGACAGTCTCTGGAAACACCATATATTTT
TRBJ2-1	TRBV2	NA	NA	CASRAGPWVDEQFF	TGTGCCAGCAGGGCGGGACCCTGGGTGGATGAGCAGTTCTTC
TRBJ1-2	TRBV29-1	TRBD1	NA	CSVQGLRDRGGSNYGYTF	TGCAGCGTTCAGGGCCTCCGGGACAGGGGGGGGTCTAACTATGGCTACACCTTC
TRBJ2-2	TRBV13	TRBD1	NA	CASSSEDRVEPGELFF	TGTGCCAGCAGCTCAGAAGACAGGGTGGAACCCGGGGAGCTGTTTTTT
TRBJ2-5	TRBV11-2	TRBD1	NA	CASSFTRGQETQYF	TGTGCCAGCAGCTTTACCAGGGGACAGGAGACCCAGTACTTC
TRBJ2-1	TRBV5-6	TRBD2	NA	CASSLTLAGWSEQFF	TGTGCCAGCAGCTTGACACTAGCGGGATGGAGTGAGCAGTTCTTC
TRBJ1-1	TRBV5-4	NA	NA	CASGIQGPNTEAFF	TGTGCCAGCGGCATACAGGGCCCGAACACTGAAGCTTTCTTT
TRBJ2-1	TRBV6-6	TRBD2	few	CASSLAGEPLNEQFF	TGTGCCAGCAGTCTGGCGGGAGAGCCCCTCAATGAGCAGTTCTTC
TRBJ2-7	TRBV5-1	TRBD2	NA	CASSPGGGGRLTYEQYF	TGCGCCAGCAGCCCCGGGGGGGGCGGGAGGCTAACCTACGAGCAGTACTTC
TRBJ1-1	TRBV10-3	NA	NA	CAISEVLAGVSTEAFF	TGTGCCATCAGTGAAGTCTTGGCAGGGGTCAGCACTGAAGCTTTCTTT